This T cell receptor (beta chain) derives from a study of CDR3 diversity in severe acne. TCRdb re-derived calls from the PCR reads in MiXCR, one entry per CDR3 protein. The data contain some 84,000 distinct CDR3 sequences, 51% of them singletons. With 5 bases clipped from V and 4 bases from J, the junction kept 7 bases outside the gene matches. Germline V gives CDR1 KGHDR, CDR2 SFDVKD. CDR3 size: 16 residues. The sequenced sample consisted of blood. V and J are TRBV24-1 and TRBJ1-4, with 9 nucleotides matching TRBD1. This sequence was found in a male donor in good health, without acne. The CDR3 protein is CATSVEGQGNNEKLFF. DNA for the CDR3: TGTGCCACCAGTGTCGAGGGACAGGGCAATAATGAAAAACTGTTTTTT.